This section outlines one T cell receptor (beta chain) sequence together with its context. This specimen comes from a study of cytomegalovirus exposure and HLA in healthy donors. Researchers ran the PCR with 60 Vbeta and 13 Jbeta primers. Sequenced by immunoSEQ multiplex PCR; TCRdb stores in-frame clones only, minus some. The table includes about 98,000 clones, 80% to 85% detected once. V gave up 7 bases and J gave up 11 bases; unmatched junction bases: 8. The CDR3 is 11 amino acids. Germline assignment: CDR1 SQVTM and CDR2 ANQGSEA. This receptor was obtained from a man in his forties in good health and CMV-seronegative. Sequencing was done on a sample of PBMCs. J is TRBJ2-5 and V is TRBV29-1, with TRBD1 matching over 9 bases. The CDR3 here is CSAWTGDEQYF. In DNA form, the CDR3 reads TGCAGCGCTTGGACAGGGGATGAGCAGTACTTC.